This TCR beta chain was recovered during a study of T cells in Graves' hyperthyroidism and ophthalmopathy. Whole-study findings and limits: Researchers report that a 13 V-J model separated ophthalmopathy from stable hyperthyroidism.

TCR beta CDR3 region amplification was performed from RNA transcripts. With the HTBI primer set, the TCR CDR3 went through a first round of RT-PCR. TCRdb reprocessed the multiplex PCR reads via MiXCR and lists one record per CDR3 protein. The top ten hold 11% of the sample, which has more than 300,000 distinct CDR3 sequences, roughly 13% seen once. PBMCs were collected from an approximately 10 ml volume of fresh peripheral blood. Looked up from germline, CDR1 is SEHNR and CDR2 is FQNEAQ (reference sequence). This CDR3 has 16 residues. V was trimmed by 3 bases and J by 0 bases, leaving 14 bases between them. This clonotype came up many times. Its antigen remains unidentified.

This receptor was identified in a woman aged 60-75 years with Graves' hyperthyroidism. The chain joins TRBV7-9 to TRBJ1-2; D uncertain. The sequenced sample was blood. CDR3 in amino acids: CASSFGWETTNYGYTF. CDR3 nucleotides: TGTGCCAGCAGCTTCGGGTGGGAGACAACTAACTATGGCTACACCTTC.